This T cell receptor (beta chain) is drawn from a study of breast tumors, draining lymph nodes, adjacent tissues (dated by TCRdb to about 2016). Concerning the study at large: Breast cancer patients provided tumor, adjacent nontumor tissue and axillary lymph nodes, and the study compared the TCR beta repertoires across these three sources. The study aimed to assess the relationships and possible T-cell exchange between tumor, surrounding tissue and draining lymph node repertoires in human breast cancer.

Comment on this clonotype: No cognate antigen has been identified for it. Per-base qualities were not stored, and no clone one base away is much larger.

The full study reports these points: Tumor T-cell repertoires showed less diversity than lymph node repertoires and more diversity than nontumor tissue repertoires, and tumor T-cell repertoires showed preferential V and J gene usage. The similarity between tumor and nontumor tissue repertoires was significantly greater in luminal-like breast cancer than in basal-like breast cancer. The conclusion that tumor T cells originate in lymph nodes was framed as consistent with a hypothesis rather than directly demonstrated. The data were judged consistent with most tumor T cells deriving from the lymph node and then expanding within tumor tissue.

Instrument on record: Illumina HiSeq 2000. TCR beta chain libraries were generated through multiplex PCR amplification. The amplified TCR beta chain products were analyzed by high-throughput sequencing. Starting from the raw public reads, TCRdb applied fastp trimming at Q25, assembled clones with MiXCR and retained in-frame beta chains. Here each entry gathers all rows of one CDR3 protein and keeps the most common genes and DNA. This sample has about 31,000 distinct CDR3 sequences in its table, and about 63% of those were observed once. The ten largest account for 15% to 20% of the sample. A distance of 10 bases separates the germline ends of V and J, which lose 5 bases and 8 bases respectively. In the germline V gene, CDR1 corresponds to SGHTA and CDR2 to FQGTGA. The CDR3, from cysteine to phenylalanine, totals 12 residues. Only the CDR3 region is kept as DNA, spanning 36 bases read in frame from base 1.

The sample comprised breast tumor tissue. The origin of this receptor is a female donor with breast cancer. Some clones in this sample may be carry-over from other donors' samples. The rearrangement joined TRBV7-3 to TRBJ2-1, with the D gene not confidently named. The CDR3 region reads CASSVKGDEQFF. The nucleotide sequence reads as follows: TGTGCCAGCAGCGTCAAGGGCGATGAGCAGTTCTTC. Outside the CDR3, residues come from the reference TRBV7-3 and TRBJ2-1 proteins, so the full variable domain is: GAGVSQTPSNKVTEKGKYVELRCDPISGHTALYWYRQSLGQGPEFLIYFQGTGAADDSGLPNDRFFAVRPEGSVSTLKIQRTERGDSAVYLCASSVKGDEQFFGPGTRLTVL.